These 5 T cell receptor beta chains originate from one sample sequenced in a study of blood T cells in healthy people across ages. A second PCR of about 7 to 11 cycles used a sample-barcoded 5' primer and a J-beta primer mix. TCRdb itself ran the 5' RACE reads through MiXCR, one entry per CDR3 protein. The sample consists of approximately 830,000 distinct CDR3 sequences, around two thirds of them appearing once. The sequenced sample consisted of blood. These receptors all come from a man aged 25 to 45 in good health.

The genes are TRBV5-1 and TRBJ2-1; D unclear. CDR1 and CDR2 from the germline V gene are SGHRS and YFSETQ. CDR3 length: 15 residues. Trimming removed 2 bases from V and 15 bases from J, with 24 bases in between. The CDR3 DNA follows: TGCGCCAGCAGCTTCCACATCGATGACGACCGTCTCCCGTTCTTC. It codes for CASSFHIDDDRLPFF.

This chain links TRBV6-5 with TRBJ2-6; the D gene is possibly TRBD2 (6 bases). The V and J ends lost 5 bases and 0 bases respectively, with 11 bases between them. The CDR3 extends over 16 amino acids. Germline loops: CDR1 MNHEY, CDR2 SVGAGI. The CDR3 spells CASSTGESSGANVLTF. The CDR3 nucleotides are TGTGCCAGCAGTACGGGAGAGAGCTCTGGGGCCAACGTCCTGACTTTC.

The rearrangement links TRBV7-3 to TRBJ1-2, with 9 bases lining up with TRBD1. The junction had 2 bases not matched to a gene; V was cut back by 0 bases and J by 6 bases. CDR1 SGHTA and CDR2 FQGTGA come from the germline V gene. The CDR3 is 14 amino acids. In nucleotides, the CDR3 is TGTGCCAGCAGCTTAACAAGGACAGGGGATGGCTACACCTTC. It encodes CASSLTRTGDGYTF.

The CDR3 nucleotides read TGTGCCAGCAGCTTAAGACTAGCGCAAGATACGCAGTATTTT. This encodes CASSLRLAQDTQYF. V is TRBV7-2 and J is TRBJ2-3; TRBD2 matches at 8 bases. The germline gives CDR1 SGHTA, CDR2 FQGNSA. This CDR3 contains 14 residues. V lost 2 bases, J lost 5 bases, and 3 bases stayed unmatched.

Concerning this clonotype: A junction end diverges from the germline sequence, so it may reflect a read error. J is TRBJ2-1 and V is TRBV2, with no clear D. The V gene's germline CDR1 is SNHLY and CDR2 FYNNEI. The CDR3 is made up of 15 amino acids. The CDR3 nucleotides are TGTGCCAGCATTGAAAGCGTGAGTGATTACAATGAGCAGTTCTTC. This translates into CASIESVSDYNEQFF.